This T cell receptor beta chain was profiled in a study of early T cells in non-severe SARS-CoV-2 infection. V lost 3 bases, J lost 10 bases, and 13 bases stayed unmatched. Germline CDR1 SGHNT, CDR2 YYREEE (reference sequence). The CDR3 contains 15 residues. This clonotype was seen repeatedly, ten times or more. Unique molecular identifiers were affixed to single, distinct cDNA molecules. TCRdb reanalysed the 5' RACE reads using MiXCR and keeps one entry per CDR3 protein. This table holds 30,000 or so distinct CDR3 sequences, approximately 7% found once. Material for sequencing was whole blood. The clonotype comes from an adult who was a healthcare worker with PCR-confirmed SARS-CoV-2 infection or an uninfected control (not recorded which). V usage is TRBV5-4 and J usage is TRBJ2-1, with TRBD1 matching over 7 bases. The CDR3 nucleotides are TGTGCCAGCAGCTCGCCTCAGGGGGAAAGGCCGGAGCAGTTCTTC. It codes for CASSSPQGERPEQFF.